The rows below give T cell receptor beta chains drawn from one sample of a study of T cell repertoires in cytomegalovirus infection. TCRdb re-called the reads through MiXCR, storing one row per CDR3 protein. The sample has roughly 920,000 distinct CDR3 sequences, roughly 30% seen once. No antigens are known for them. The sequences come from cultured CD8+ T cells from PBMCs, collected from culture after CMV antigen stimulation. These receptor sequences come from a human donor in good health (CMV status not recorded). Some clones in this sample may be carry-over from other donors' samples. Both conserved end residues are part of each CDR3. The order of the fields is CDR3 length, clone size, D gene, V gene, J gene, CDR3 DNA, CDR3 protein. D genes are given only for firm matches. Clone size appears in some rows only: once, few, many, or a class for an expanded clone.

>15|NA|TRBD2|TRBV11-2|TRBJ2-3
TGTGCCAGCAGCTGGGGACTACGGGACACAGATACGCAGTATTTT
CASSWGLRDTDTQYF
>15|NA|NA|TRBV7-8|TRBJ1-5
TGTGCCAGCAGCCCGAACGGGGGGGACAATCAGCCCCAGCATTTT
CASSPNGGDNQPQHF
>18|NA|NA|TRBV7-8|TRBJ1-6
TGTGCCAGCAGCCCACCCTCACAGGCCGTAGCGTATAATTCACCCCTCCACTTT
CASSPPSQAVAYNSPLHF
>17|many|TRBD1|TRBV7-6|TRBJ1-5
TGTGCCAGCAGCCTAACCCCCGCGGAGGGGGCCGCCTCGCCCCAGCATTTT
CASSLTPAEGAASPQHF
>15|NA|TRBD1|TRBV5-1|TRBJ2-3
TGCGCCAGCAGCCTCGGACAGGGTGAGGGAGATACGCAGTATTTT
CASSLGQGEGDTQYF
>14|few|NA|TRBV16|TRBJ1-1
TGTGCCAGCAGCCAATCGGCTCGAGGGGTTGAAGCTTTCTTT
CASSQSARGVEAFF
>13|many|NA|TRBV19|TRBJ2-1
TGTGCCAGCAGCATCGATCTTTACAATGAGCAGTTCTTC
CASSIDLYNEQFF
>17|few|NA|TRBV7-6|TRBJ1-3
TGTGCCAGCAGCTTAGCGCGTTTAGGGGAGTACGGAAACACCATATATTTT
CASSLARLGEYGNTIYF
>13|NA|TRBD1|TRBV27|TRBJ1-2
TGTGCCAGCAGTCCACATTTCCGGGACAGGGGGACCTTC
CASSPHFRDRGTF
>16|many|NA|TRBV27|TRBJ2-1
TGTGCCACGGGACGCGGGACTTCCTCTCCTGGCAATGAGCAGTTCTTC
CATGRGTSSPGNEQFF
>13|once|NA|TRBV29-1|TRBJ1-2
TGCAGCGTTGAAGGGGGGGCAGTTTATGGCTACACCTTC
CSVEGGAVYGYTF
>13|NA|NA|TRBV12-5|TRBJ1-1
TGTGCTAGTGGTTCCCCTGGGCACACTGAAGCTTTCTTT
CASGSPGHTEAFF
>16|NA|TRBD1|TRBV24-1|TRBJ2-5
TGTGCCACCAGTGATCCGCGGGACAGGGGATGGGAGACCCAGTACTTC
CATSDPRDRGWETQYF
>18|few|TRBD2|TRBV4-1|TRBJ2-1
TGCGCCAGCAGCCAAATTGATATGGGACTAGCGGGGGGGAAAGAGCAGTTCTTC
CASSQIDMGLAGGKEQFF
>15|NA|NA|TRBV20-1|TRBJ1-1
TGCAGTGCCCCGGGGGGGTCCCATGGGAAGACTGAAGCTTTCTTT
CSAPGGSHGKTEAFF
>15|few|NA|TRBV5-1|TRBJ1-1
TGCGCCAGCAGCCCGGGGGCGGCAGGGACCACTGAAGCTTTCTTT
CASSPGAAGTTEAFF
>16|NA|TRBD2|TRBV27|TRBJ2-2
TGTGCCAGCACCTATAGCGGGGGGGCTTGGACCGGGGAGCTGTTTTTT
CASTYSGGAWTGELFF
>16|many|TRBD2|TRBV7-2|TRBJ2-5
TGTGCCAGCAGCTTAGCGACTAGCGGGGGGAGGAAGACCCAGTACTTC
CASSLATSGGRKTQYF
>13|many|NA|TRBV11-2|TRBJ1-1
TGTGCCAGCAGCTTAGGCGGGAAAACTGAAGCTTTCTTT
CASSLGGKTEAFF
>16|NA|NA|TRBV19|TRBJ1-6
TGTGCCAGTATGGAGGCCCAGAGCTCCTATAATTCACCCCTCCACTTT
CASMEAQSSYNSPLHF
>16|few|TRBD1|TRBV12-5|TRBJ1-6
TGTGCTAGTGGTTTGGCACTGTGGACAGGGGATTCACCCCTCCACTTT
CASGLALWTGDSPLHF
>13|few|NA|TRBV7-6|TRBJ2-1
TGTGCCAGCAGCCATTCGGGGTTCGATGAGCAGTTCTTC
CASSHSGFDEQFF
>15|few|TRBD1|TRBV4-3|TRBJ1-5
TGCGCCAGCAGCCAGGACAGGGGGCTAACTCAGCCCCAGCATTTT
CASSQDRGLTQPQHF
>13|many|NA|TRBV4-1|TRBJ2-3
TGCGCCAGCAGCCAAGGTCAGGGGGATACGCAGTATTTT
CASSQGQGDTQYF
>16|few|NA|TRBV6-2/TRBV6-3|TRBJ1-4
TGTGCCAGCAGACCCGTGGCGGGGGGAGGCATGGAAAAACTGTTTTTT
CASRPVAGGGMEKLFF
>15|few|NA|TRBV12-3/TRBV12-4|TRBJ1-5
TGTGCCAGCACCCCGCGGGGGGGCGAGGGTCAGCCCCAGCATTTT
CASTPRGGEGQPQHF
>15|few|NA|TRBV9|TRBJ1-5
TGTGCCAGCAGCGTAGGTCCCGGGAGCAATCAGCCCCAGCATTTT
CASSVGPGSNQPQHF
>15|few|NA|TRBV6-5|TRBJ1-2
TGTGCCAGCAGTTACTCCGGCAGTAGGGGCTATGGCTACACCTTC
CASSYSGSRGYGYTF
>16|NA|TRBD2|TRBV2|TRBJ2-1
TGTGCCAGCAGTGAGGCTAGCGGGGGCCGGTACAATGAGCAGTTCTTC
CASSEASGGRYNEQFF
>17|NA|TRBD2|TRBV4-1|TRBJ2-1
TGCGCCAGCAGCCAGGATCTAGCGGGGGGCTCCTACAATGAGCAGTTCTTC
CASSQDLAGGSYNEQFF
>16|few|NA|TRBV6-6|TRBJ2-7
TGTGCCAGCAGTTACTCCCCGGGGAATCCTCGGGACGAGCAGTACTTC
CASSYSPGNPRDEQYF
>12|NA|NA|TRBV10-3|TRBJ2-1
TGTGCCATCCTGAGCTCCTACAATGAGCAGTTCTTC
CAILSSYNEQFF
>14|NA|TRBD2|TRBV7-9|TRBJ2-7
TGTGCCAGCAGCCCCAGCGGGGGGTCCTCCGAGCAGTACTTC
CASSPSGGSSEQYF
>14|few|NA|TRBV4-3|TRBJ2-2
TGCGCCAGCAGCCAAGTGTCCAGAGGCCCGGAGCTGTTTTTT
CASSQVSRGPELFF
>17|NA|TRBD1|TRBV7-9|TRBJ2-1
TGTGCCAGCAGCTTAGAAGGGGGACAGAGCTCCTACAATGAGCAGTTCTTC
CASSLEGGQSSYNEQFF
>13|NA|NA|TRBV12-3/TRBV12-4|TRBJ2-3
TGTGCCAACAGTACCCGACTGGCAGATACGCAGTATTTT
CANSTRLADTQYF
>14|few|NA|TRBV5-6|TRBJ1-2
TGTGCCAGCAGCTTGGGGACATACGTTGGAGGCTACACCTTC
CASSLGTYVGGYTF
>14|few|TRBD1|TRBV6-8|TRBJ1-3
TGTGCCAGCAGCTACAGGGGCGCTGGAAACACCATATATTTT
CASSYRGAGNTIYF
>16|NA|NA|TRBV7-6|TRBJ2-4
TGTGCCAGCAGCTTGCAGGGGACGGGGGCCAAAAACATTCAGTACTTC
CASSLQGTGAKNIQYF
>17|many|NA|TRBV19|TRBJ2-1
TGTGCCAGTAGTCCCCAGGTGAGGGAGATCGCCTACAATGAGCAGTTCTTC
CASSPQVREIAYNEQFF
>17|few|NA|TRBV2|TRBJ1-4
TGTGCCAGCAGGCGCCGGGACACTCCTGCAACTAATGAAAAACTGTTTTTT
CASRRRDTPATNEKLFF
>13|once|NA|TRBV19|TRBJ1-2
TGTGCCAGTAGTTCCAGGGAGTTCTATGGCTACACCTTC
CASSSREFYGYTF
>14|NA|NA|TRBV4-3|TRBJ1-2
TGCGCCAGCAGCCAAGATACAGCGTTCTATGGCTACACCTTC
CASSQDTAFYGYTF
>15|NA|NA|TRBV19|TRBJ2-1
TGTGCCAGTAGTATAACGGCGATAGAATACAATGAGCAGTTCTTC
CASSITAIEYNEQFF
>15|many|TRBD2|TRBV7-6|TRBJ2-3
TGTGCCAGCAGCTTTCCGGGGGGTGGCACAGATACGCAGTATTTT
CASSFPGGGTDTQYF
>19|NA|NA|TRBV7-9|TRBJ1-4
TGTGCCAGCAGCGCTCCAGCGGGTTCGTCGGACTACTTAGGGGAAAAACTGTTTTTT
CASSAPAGSSDYLGEKLFF
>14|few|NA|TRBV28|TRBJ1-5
TGTGCCAGCAGTTTCCCGGCGCCCAATCAGCCCCAGCATTTT
CASSFPAPNQPQHF
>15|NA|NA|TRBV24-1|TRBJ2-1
TGTGCCACCAGTGATTCGGGGGGCCGGGACAATGAGCAGTTCTTC
CATSDSGGRDNEQFF
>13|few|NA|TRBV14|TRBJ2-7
TGTGCCAGCAGCCAAGGTGGTTGGACCCCAAAGTACTTC
CASSQGGWTPKYF
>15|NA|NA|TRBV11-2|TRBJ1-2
TGTGCCAGCAGCGTCCAGTTTATTGGAAAGTTTGCCTACACCTTC
CASSVQFIGKFAYTF
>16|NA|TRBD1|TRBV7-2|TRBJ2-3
TGTGCCAGCAGCCTCCCGGAGACAGGGAGCACAGATACGCAGTATTTT
CASSLPETGSTDTQYF
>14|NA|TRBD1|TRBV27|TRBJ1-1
TGTGCCAGTAAAAAGGCAGGGGGCGGCACTGAAGCTTTCTTT
CASKKAGGGTEAFF
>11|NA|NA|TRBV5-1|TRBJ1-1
TGCGCCAGCAGCGGCCCGGCGGGGGCTTTCTTT
CASSGPAGAFF